Given below is one T cell receptor (beta chain) in context. The data belong to a study of blood T cell repertoires in COVID-19. Study summary: Spain, Italy and the United States supplied samples that represented acute and convalescent COVID-19. T cells, B-cell-depleted T cells, or PBMCs supplied cDNA or gDNA.

In the original analysis: For nucleated cells, counts were estimated from reference gene primer amplification. Sequencing was performed with immunoSEQ multiplex PCR; in TCRdb, only in-frame clones are kept and a portion is missing. The DNA was the basis for D and trimming; V, J and clone size are from that table. The data show fewer than 85,000 clones, with over 65% seen just once and 35% to 45% held by the top ten. V trimming: 0 bases; J trimming: 2 bases; junction bases outside the gene matches: 4. The CDR3 extends over 15 amino acids. Germline lookup yields CDR1 SGDLS and CDR2 YYNGEE. This chain connects TRBV9 to TRBJ2-5, with TRBD1 identical over 7 bases. This sequence originates from a woman aged 70-85 years with acute or convalescent COVID-19. The specimen sequenced was peripheral blood. The CDR3 loop reads CASSVEDRLQETQYF. Written as DNA, the CDR3 is TGTGCCAGCAGCGTAGAGGACAGGCTTCAAGAGACCCAGTACTTC.